The rows below give T cell receptor beta chains drawn from one sample of a study of blood T cell repertoires in COVID-19. Sequencing was performed with immunoSEQ multiplex PCR; in TCRdb, only in-frame clones are kept and a portion is missing. There are around 170,000 clones in the sample; less than 90% occur only once, and 3.5% to 4% lies in the top ten. Sequencing was performed on peripheral blood. These receptors originate from a woman aged 65 to 85 with acute or convalescent COVID-19. Each CDR3 is given with its conserved first and last residue. A D gene is named only where the DNA matches it firmly. Only part of the rows carry a size: once, few, many, or a class if the clone is expanded.

CASRADQGGSLYGYTF	TGTGCCAGCAGAGCCGATCAGGGGGGTTCCCTCTATGGCTACACCTTC	TRBD1	.	TRBJ1-2	TRBV27
CASSLGRSSNEQFF	TGTGCCAGCAGCTTGGGCAGGTCCTCCAATGAGCAGTTCTTC	.	.	TRBJ2-1	TRBV11-3
CASSYSRGAQGEKLFF	TGTGCCAGCAGTTACTCTCGGGGGGCGCAGGGTGAAAAACTGTTTTTT	.	.	TRBJ1-4	TRBV6-5
CASSGHYTYEQYF	TGTGCCAGCAGTGGACACTATACCTACGAGCAGTACTTC	.	.	TRBJ2-7	TRBV12-3/TRBV12-4
CASSSLFSGANVLTF	TGTGCCAGCAGCTCACTCTTCTCTGGGGCCAACGTCCTGACTTTC	.	.	TRBJ2-6	TRBV7-2
CAIQERSGNTIYF	TGTGCCATTCAAGAGCGCTCTGGAAACACCATATATTTT	.	.	TRBJ1-3	TRBV10-3
CASSQGAHTRGKIGNIQYF	TGCGCCAGCAGCCAAGGGGCCCACACGCGGGGGAAAATTGGGAACATTCAGTACTTC	TRBD2	.	TRBJ2-4	TRBV4-3
CASSPRGWGEESYEQYF	TGTGCCAGCAGCCCAAGAGGATGGGGGGAAGAATCCTACGAGCAGTACTTC	.	.	TRBJ2-7	TRBV13
CASSRNRYRQASYNEQFF	TGCGCCAGCAGCCGGAACCGATACAGACAGGCCTCCTACAATGAGCAGTTCTTC	.	.	TRBJ2-1	TRBV5-1
CASSLGAGAPGNIQYF	TGTGCCAGCAGCTTGGGGGCGGGGGCTCCGGGCAACATTCAGTACTTC	.	.	TRBJ2-4	TRBV5-4
CASGIAGGPEAQYF	TGTGCCAGCGGGATAGCGGGAGGGCCCGAAGCCCAGTACTTC	TRBD2	.	TRBJ2-5	TRBV7-9
CASSPLQALSGNTIYF	TGTGCCAGCAGCCCCCTTCAAGCCCTCTCTGGAAACACCATATATTTT	.	.	TRBJ1-3	TRBV7-2
CASSLWGGEKLFF	TGTGCCAGCAGCTTGTGGGGAGGGGAAAAACTGTTTTTT	.	.	TRBJ1-4	TRBV5-6
CASSGTGPYGYTF	TGTGCCAGCTCGGGGACAGGGCCCTATGGCTACACCTTC	TRBD1	.	TRBJ1-2	TRBV12-3/TRBV12-4
CASSYGWGVHGYTF	TGTGCCAGCAGTTACGGATGGGGGGTTCATGGCTACACCTTC	.	few	TRBJ1-2	TRBV6-2/TRBV6-3
CASSLLGVGGTGVSGSINEQFF	TGCGCCAGCAGCTTGTTGGGTGTGGGCGGGACAGGGGTTAGCGGGAGCATCAATGAGCAGTTCTTC	.	once	TRBJ2-1	TRBV5-1
CASSLTGRDSGYTF	TGTGCCAGCAGTTTAACGGGCAGGGATAGTGGCTACACCTTC	.	.	TRBJ1-2	TRBV27
CASRRRYGTANSGANVLTF	TGTGCCAGCAGGAGGCGTTACGGGACAGCAAACTCTGGGGCCAACGTCCTGACTTTC	TRBD1	.	TRBJ2-6	TRBV28
CASSVAGGADYEQYF	TGTGCCAGCAGCGTAGCCGGAGGGGCAGATTACGAGCAGTACTTC	.	.	TRBJ2-7	TRBV9
CSGGQAGNTIYF	TGCAGCGGAGGACAGGCTGGAAACACCATATATTTT	TRBD1	few	TRBJ1-3	TRBV29-1
CASSQTSGGYEQYF	TGTGCCAGCTCGCAGACTAGCGGGGGCTACGAGCAGTACTTC	TRBD2	few	TRBJ2-7	TRBV18
CASNRHESSYEQYF	TGTGCCAGCAACAGGCATGAGAGCTCCTACGAGCAGTACTTC	.	.	TRBJ2-7	TRBV2
CASSQDGTGRSYGYTF	TGCGCCAGCAGCCAAGATGGGACAGGGAGATCCTATGGCTACACCTTC	TRBD1	.	TRBJ1-2	TRBV4-3
CASSYAGLRYEQYF	TGTGCCAGCAGTTACGCGGGTCTGCGCTACGAGCAGTACTTC	.	.	TRBJ2-7	TRBV6-2/TRBV6-3
CASSEVPPGLAGTDTQYF	TGTGCCAGCAGTGAAGTACCTCCGGGACTAGCGGGCACAGATACGCAGTATTTT	TRBD2	.	TRBJ2-3	TRBV25-1
CATSGRIGQGAKYGYTF	TGTGCCACCAGCGGAAGAATTGGACAGGGGGCTAAATATGGCTACACCTTC	TRBD1	.	TRBJ1-2	TRBV15
CASSQDPLFGLNPYEQYF	TGTGCCAGCAGCCAAGACCCCCTTTTTGGACTGAATCCCTACGAGCAGTACTTC	.	.	TRBJ2-7	TRBV4-2